The 9 T cell receptor beta chains listed next were all sequenced from one sample in a study of T cell repertoires in cytomegalovirus infection. A single record per CDR3 protein comes from TCRdb applying MiXCR to the reads. The repertoire holds around 430,000 distinct CDR3 sequences, with approximately 40% as singletons. No antigen has been assigned to these receptors. Here the sequenced sample was cultured PBMCs, taken from culture after CMV antigen stimulation. The source is a human donor in good health (CMV status not recorded). Some clones in this sample may be carry-over from other donors' samples.

The J gene is TRBJ2-1, the V gene TRBV11-3, with D maybe TRBD1 (6 bases). The germline V and J ends were trimmed by 5 bases and 6 bases, with 11 bases remaining between them. Germline V gives CDR1 SGHNT, CDR2 YENEEA. The CDR3 loop spans 13 amino acids. CDR3 DNA: TGTGCCAGCAGCAAGGGGGTGGGCAATGAGCAGTTCTTC. It is translated as CASSKGVGNEQFF.

The chain joins TRBV2 to TRBJ1-5; D is ambiguous. V was shortened by 4 bases and J by 7 bases, with 17 bases between the two germline ends. This CDR3 has 15 amino acids. The germline V gene has CDR1 SNHLY and CDR2 FYNNEI. CDR3 DNA sequence: TGTGCCAGCAGTGGGACTTTTCAAATGAGCCAGCCCCAGCATTTT. Amino acid sequence: CASSGTFQMSQPQHF. The variable domain in full, with the rest retrieved from reference TRBV2 and TRBJ1-5, is EPEVTQTPSHQVTQMGQEVILRCVPISNHLYFYWYRQILGQKVEFLVSFYNNEISEKSEIFDDQFSVERPDGSNFTLKIRSTKLEDSAMYFCASSGTFQMSQPQHFGDGTRLSIL.

The chain is built from TRBV2 and TRBJ1-1; 8 nucleotides match TRBD1. The CDR3 has 15 amino acids. V shed 3 bases and J 6 bases; nucleotides not matched to a gene: 9. Germline CDR1 reads SNHLY; CDR2 reads FYNNEI. The DNA for the CDR3 is TGTGCCAGCAGTGAGGAATGGACAGGGTCCTCTGAAGCTTTCTTT. As protein: CASSEEWTGSSEAFF.

The rearrangement joins TRBV7-8 to TRBJ2-3; D unclear. Germline V CDR1 and CDR2: SGHVS, FQNEAQ. Trimming left V 6 bases short and J 0 bases short, with 13 bases between. The CDR3 is 15 residues long. This chain's CDR3 is CASSPPAGSTDTQYF. The CDR3 coding sequence is TGTGCCAGCAGTCCACCGGCCGGGAGCACAGATACGCAGTATTTT.

The chain has TRBV18 and TRBJ1-5; D is perhaps TRBD1 (5 bases). The CDR3 covers 17 residues. V lost 3 bases and J 3 bases, leaving 18 bases between the germline ends. Germline CDR1 KGHSH, CDR2 LQKENI. As DNA, the CDR3 is TGTGCCAGCTCACCCTACAGGACCCCGCGAATCAATCAGCCCCAGCATTTT. This codes for CASSPYRTPRINQPQHF. Full variable domain (outside the CDR3, taken from reference TRBV18 and TRBJ1-5): NAGVMQNPRHLVRRRGQEARLRCSPMKGHSHVYWYRQLPEEGLKFMVYLQKENIIDESGMPKERFSAEFPKEGPSILRIQQVVRGDSAAYFCASSPYRTPRINQPQHFGDGTRLSIL.

In its sample, this clonotype was seen a few times. The rearrangement links TRBV15 to TRBJ2-1; D is perhaps TRBD1 (6 bases). The length of the CDR3 is 16 residues. The V end lost 2 bases, the J end lost 2 bases, and 13 bases lay between the germline ends. Germline V lookup: CDR1 LNHNV, CDR2 YYDKDF (reference sequence). CDR3 protein: CATSRQGYGTYNEQFF. CDR3 coding DNA: TGTGCCACCAGCAGACAGGGGTACGGAACCTACAATGAGCAGTTCTTC. The variable domain in full, with the rest retrieved from reference TRBV15 and TRBJ2-1, is DAMVIQNPRYQVTQFGKPVTLSCSQTLNHNVMYWYQQKSSQAPKLLFHYYDKDFNNEADTPDNFQSRRPNTSFCFLDIRSPGLGDTAMYLCATSRQGYGTYNEQFFGPGTRLTVL.

The chain links TRBV12-3 or TRBV12-4 to TRBJ2-5; 8 bases are a match to TRBD2. V lost 6 bases, J lost 4 bases, and 13 bases stayed unmatched. This CDR3 comprises 16 residues. This CDR3 is CASSSTSEYQRETQYF. For the CDR3, the DNA is TGTGCCAGCAGCTCGACTAGCGAGTACCAAAGAGAGACCCAGTACTTC.

This sequence joins TRBV7-2 and TRBJ1-6; D is ambiguous. Germline CDR1 and CDR2: SGHTA and FQGNSA. V lost 0 bases, J lost 9 bases, and 12 bases lay in between. The CDR3 is 15 amino acids. This chain's CDR3 is CASSLAAPLGSPLHF. The DNA of the CDR3 is TGTGCCAGCAGCTTAGCGGCACCGCTCGGTTCACCCCTCCACTTT.

J is TRBJ2-3 and V is TRBV7-2; 8 bases align to TRBD2. CDR1 SGHTA and CDR2 FQGNSA come from the germline V gene. There are 18 residues in the CDR3. Trimming at V came to 0 bases and at J to 0 bases, leaving 8 bases not matched to a gene. The chain's CDR3 is CASSLAIAGGSSTDTQYF. The CDR3 region has the DNA TGTGCCAGCAGCTTAGCGATTGCGGGGGGTTCTAGCACAGATACGCAGTATTTT.